These 28 T cell receptor beta chains were all obtained from the same sample, sequenced in a study of blood T cell repertoires in COVID-19. This table comes from immunoSEQ multiplex PCR, and its TCRdb copy is limited to in-frame clones, with some not included. This sample has roughly 280,000 clones; approximately 89% occur once, and the top ten carry under 2.5%. The sequenced material came from PBMCs or T cells enriched from blood (not recorded which). The receptor set was obtained from a woman aged 60 to 75 who had recovered from COVID-19.

The chain has TRBV28 and TRBJ2-1, with TRBD1 matching over 9 bases. CDR3 length equals 15 residues. Germline values: CDR1 MDHEN, CDR2 SYDVKM. V lost 5 bases, J lost 6 bases, and 8 bases stayed unmatched. CDR3: CASSLSGTGSNEQFF. The CDR3 DNA reads as TGTGCCAGCAGTCTCTCCGGGACAGGGTCCAATGAGCAGTTCTTC. Based on the CDR3 plus reference TRBV28 and TRBJ2-1, the full variable domain is DVKVTQSSRYLVKRTGEKVFLECVQDMDHENMFWYRQDPGLGLRLIYFSYDVKMKEKGDIPEGYSVSREKKERFSLILESASTNQTSMYLCASSLSGTGSNEQFFGPGTRLTVL.

This chain's CDR3 is CASSVDGDRPGELFF. CDR3 coding DNA: TGTGCCAGCAGCGTAGACGGAGACCGCCCCGGGGAGCTGTTTTTT. This chain uses TRBV9 with TRBJ2-2; D gene ambiguous. CDR1 and CDR2 (germline): SGDLS, YYNGEE. This CDR3 contains 15 residues. V gave up 0 bases and J gave up 6 bases, with 12 bases separating them.

This chain uses TRBV5-1 with TRBJ1-5; the D gene is possibly TRBD1 (5 bases). The CDR3 totals 15 residues. V dropped 2 bases and J dropped 4 bases, with 13 bases sitting between them. The germline CDR1 and CDR2 sequences are SGHRS and YFSETQ. CDR3 DNA: TGCGCCAGCAGCTTTGGAACAGGTGGAAATCAGCCCCAGCATTTT. Protein product: CASSFGTGGNQPQHF. Filled out from reference TRBV5-1 and TRBJ1-5, the complete variable domain reads KAGVTQTPRYLIKTRGQQVTLSCSPISGHRSVSWYQQTPGQGLQFLFEYFSETQRNKGNFPGRFSGRQFSNSRSEMNVSTLELGDSALYLCASSFGTGGNQPQHFGDGTRLSIL.

This chain joins TRBV28 and TRBJ1-2; the D is unclear. This CDR3 has 12 residues. From germline, CDR1 is MDHEN and CDR2 SYDVKM. Trimming shortened V by 7 bases and J by 8 bases, and 14 bases separated the two germline ends. CDR3 coding DNA: TGTGCCAGCACGGGCCCGGCGGGCGGCTACACCTTC. It is translated as CASTGPAGGYTF.

In this sample, this clone turned up once. This chain connects TRBV19 to TRBJ1-5, with D perhaps TRBD1 (5 bases). Trimming stripped 4 bases from V and 0 bases from J, with 10 bases between. Germline V gene lookup returns CDR1 LNHDA and CDR2 SQIVND (reference sequence). This CDR3 is built from 15 residues. CDR3 sequence: CASSTDSYSNQPQHF. The CDR3 DNA reads TGTGCCAGTAGTACCGACAGCTATAGCAATCAGCCCCAGCATTTT.

This clone came up a few times. The chain employs TRBV19 and TRBJ2-7; perhaps TRBD1 as D (5 bases). The germline V and J ends were trimmed by 6 bases and 7 bases, with 16 bases remaining between them. CDR1 LNHDA and CDR2 SQIVND come from the germline V gene (reference sequence). This CDR3 spans 13 amino acids. CDR3 DNA: TGTGCCAGTAGCACGGACACCTTCCGTGAGCAGTACTTC. It yields the protein CASSTDTFREQYF.

The chain has TRBV5-1 and TRBJ1-1; TRBD1 matches 8 bases. Germline V CDR1 and CDR2: SGHRS, YFSETQ. CDR3 length: 14 amino acids. The trim removed 4 bases at V and 4 bases at J, leaving 6 bases unmatched. This CDR3 reads CASSGQGGGTEAFF. The CDR3 DNA sequence: TGCGCCAGCAGCGGACAGGGCGGGGGCACTGAAGCTTTCTTT.

On this clone: Other DNA sequences within the sample encode an identical CDR3. The rearrangement joins TRBV12-3 or TRBV12-4 to TRBJ1-1; the D is unclear. V was clipped by 5 bases and J by 1 base, with 8 bases between them. This CDR3 spans 13 amino acids. CDR3 amino acids: CASSRQENTEAFF. The CDR3 DNA follows: TGTGCCAGCAGTCGCCAGGAGAACACTGAAGCTTTCTTT.

This clone was counted a few times. This chain links TRBV18 with TRBJ1-1; 7 bases agree with TRBD1. The CDR3 extends over 14 amino acids. The germline V gene has CDR1 KGHSH and CDR2 LQKENI. V lost 2 bases, J lost 4 bases, and 4 bases stayed unmatched. The CDR3 protein is CASSPRGPSTEAFF. The CDR3 DNA sequence: TGTGCCAGCTCACCAAGGGGGCCCAGCACTGAAGCTTTCTTT.

V usage is TRBV13 and J usage is TRBJ1-2; D might be TRBD1 (5 bases). CDR1 is PRHDT and CDR2 is FYEKMQ in the germline V gene (reference sequence). V was cut by 3 bases and J by 4 bases, with 9 bases left in between. The length of the CDR3 is 13 residues. This CDR3 is CASSFGGPYGYTF. CDR3 bases: TGTGCCAGCAGCTTCGGGGGACCCTATGGCTACACCTTC.

This rearrangement joins TRBV6-5 to TRBJ2-1, with no clear D. Germline CDR1 MNHEY, CDR2 SVGAGI. V was clipped by 6 bases and J by 7 bases, with 7 bases between them. The CDR3 runs 11 residues. The chain's CDR3 is CASSPRNEQFF. In nucleotides, the CDR3 is TGTGCCAGCAGCCCACGGAATGAGCAGTTCTTC.

V usage is TRBV7-3 and J usage is TRBJ1-6; 7 bases map to TRBD1. Germline V gene sequence: CDR1 SGHTA, CDR2 FQGTGA. The CDR3 has 15 residues. J was trimmed by 7 bases and V by 1 base; bases with no gene match: 4. This CDR3 is CASSLIGTENSPLHF. The CDR3 region has the DNA TGTGCCAGCAGCTTAATTGGGACAGAAAATTCACCCCTCCACTTT.

The chain couples TRBV6-6 to TRBJ1-1; 8 nucleotides align to TRBD1. This CDR3 contains 13 residues. The V and J ends lost 3 bases and 10 bases, in that order; junction bases with no gene match: 7. Germline CDR1 and CDR2: MNHNY and SVGAGI (reference sequence). The CDR3 bases are TGTGCCAGCAGTTATGGACAGGGAGGGGTAGCTTTCTTT. Amino acid sequence: CASSYGQGGVAFF.

This clone has only a few counts. This rearrangement joins TRBV11-3 to TRBJ2-5; 10 nucleotides line up with TRBD2. With V trimmed by 4 bases and J by 4 bases, 12 bases remained unmatched. The germline gives CDR1 SGHNT, CDR2 YENEEA. The CDR3 has 17 residues. DNA for the CDR3: TGTGCCAGCAGCTCCTGGGCTAGCGGGAGAGGTGTAGAGACCCAGTACTTC. Translation gives CASSSWASGRGVETQYF.

This clone appeared once. The chain joins TRBV19 to TRBJ1-1, with D maybe TRBD1 (6 bases). Germline-derived CDR1 and CDR2 are LNHDA and SQIVND (reference sequence). This CDR3 has 15 amino acids. V lost 9 bases, J lost 2 bases, and 19 bases lay in between. CDR3 sequence (DNA): TGTGCCAGCCAACAGGGTTCTGAACCAAACACTGAAGCTTTCTTT. Protein sequence: CASQQGSEPNTEAFF.

The gene calls are TRBV6-5 and TRBJ1-5; D unclear. The germline CDR1 and CDR2 sequences are MNHEY and SVGAGI. The V gene lost 9 bases and the J gene lost 5 bases, with 14 bases spanning the gap. This CDR3 is built from 13 residues. CDR3 coding DNA: TGTGCCAGTTCCACACAAGGAGATCAGCCCCAGCATTTT. This translates into CASSTQGDQPQHF.

V is TRBV7-9 and J is TRBJ1-2; the D gene is possibly TRBD1 (5 bases). The V end was cut by 1 base, the J end by 8 bases, with 14 bases between. Germline-derived CDR1 and CDR2 are SEHNR and FQNEAQ (reference sequence). The CDR3 extends over 14 amino acids. DNA of the CDR3: TGTGCCAGCAGCTTAGACAGGCCGCATTCCGGCTACACCTTC. Its protein product is CASSLDRPHSGYTF.

This clone has just one count. The chain joins TRBV4-2 to TRBJ2-7, with D tentatively TRBD1 (6 bases). V was clipped by 3 bases and J by 3 bases, with 18 bases between them. This CDR3 spans 16 amino acids. CDR1 LGHNA and CDR2 YNFKEQ come from the germline V gene. CDR3 sequence: CASSQYPQGLNYEQYF. As DNA, the CDR3 is TGTGCCAGCAGCCAGTACCCCCAGGGGCTAAACTACGAGCAGTACTTC.

The chain joins TRBV6-2 or TRBV6-3 to TRBJ2-7; 9 bases fit TRBD2. Germline assignment: CDR1 MNHEY and CDR2 SVGEGT. CDR3 length: 14 residues. V shed 2 bases and J 4 bases; nucleotides not matched to a gene: 3. The DNA of the CDR3 is TGTGCCAGCAGTTACCGCGGGGGGGCTTACGAGCAGTACTTC. Its translation is CASSYRGGAYEQYF.

V and J are TRBV9 and TRBJ2-3, with 7 bases aligning to TRBD2. V was pared by 4 bases and J by 1 base, with 6 bases of the junction left unmatched. The germline V gene has CDR1 SGDLS and CDR2 YYNGEE. The CDR3 spans 15 residues. CDR3 residues: CASSFSGLGTDTQYF. Written as DNA, the CDR3 is TGTGCCAGCAGCTTTTCCGGACTAGGCACAGATACGCAGTATTTT.

The chain carries TRBV6-5 and TRBJ1-3, with unresolved D. The CDR3 totals 15 residues. Germline CDR1 and CDR2: MNHEY and SVGAGI. Trimming removed 2 bases from V and 0 bases from J, with 8 bases in between. For the CDR3, the DNA is TGTGCCAGCAGTTACGGTGGGCGCTCTGGAAACACCATATATTTT. This codes for CASSYGGRSGNTIYF.

The J gene is TRBJ2-2, the V gene TRBV7-6, with TRBD2 identical over 15 bases. CDR1 SGHVS and CDR2 FNYEAQ come from the germline V gene. This CDR3 is 16 amino acids long. Germline trimming cut 5 bases from V and 8 bases from J; bases unmatched to any gene: 6. The CDR3 DNA follows: TGTGCCAGCAGCCCGATGGGACTAGCGGGAGGAGGGGAGCTGTTTTTT. Translating gives CASSPMGLAGGGELFF.

The rearrangement joins TRBV7-2 to TRBJ1-1; TRBD1 aligns across 9 bases. Trimming removed 2 bases from V and 2 bases from J; junction bases left unmatched: 6. The CDR3 runs to 16 residues. The germline CDR1 and CDR2 sequences are SGHTA and FQGNSA. CDR3 loop: CASSLFSGQGNTEAFF. In nucleotides, the CDR3 is TGTGCCAGCAGCTTATTTTCGGGACAGGGTAACACTGAAGCTTTCTTT.

This rearrangement joins TRBV24-1 to TRBJ2-5; 7 bases line up with TRBD2. The length of the CDR3 is 16 residues. V was clipped by 4 bases and J by 5 bases; unmatched bases: 12. Germline CDR1 reads KGHDR; CDR2 reads SFDVKD. The CDR3 spells CATSEAAVAGKETQYF. DNA of the CDR3: TGTGCCACCAGTGAGGCCGCGGTAGCGGGTAAGGAGACCCAGTACTTC.

A single count supports this clone. V is TRBV29-1 and J is TRBJ1-1; D perhaps matches TRBD1 (5 bases). CDR1 and CDR2 (germline): SQVTM, ANQGSEA. The CDR3 is made up of 11 amino acids. The V end was cut by 8 bases, the J end by 3 bases, with 10 bases between. CDR3 DNA sequence: TGCAGCTGCAGGGTGGACACTGAAGCTTTCTTT. Translation: CSCRVDTEAFF.

This clone was seen a single time. The chain carries TRBV10-3 and TRBJ2-2, with D uncertain. Looked up from germline, CDR1 is ENHRY and CDR2 is SYGVKD. V was shortened by 5 bases and J by 5 bases, with 3 bases between the two germline ends. The CDR3 is 11 residues long. The CDR3 DNA sequence: TGTGCCATCAGTCAGACCGGGGAGCTGTTTTTT. This encodes CAISQTGELFF.

The chain recombines TRBV5-3 with TRBJ2-2; 10 bases line up with TRBD2. TRBV5-3 is an open reading frame, and its role is uncertain. CDR3 length: 22 residues. J gave up 4 bases and V 0 bases, and 21 bases lay outside the gene matches. CDR3 region: CARSLAWTGLELLAGITGELFF. CDR3 DNA sequence: TGTGCCAGAAGCTTGGCATGGACAGGTCTCGAACTACTAGCGGGGATCACCGGGGAGCTGTTTTTT.

This clone was detected once. The chain employs TRBV5-5 and TRBJ1-6; tentative D call: TRBD1 (6 bases). The CDR3 has 17 amino acids. Germline CDR1 is SGHKS and CDR2 is YYEKEE (reference sequence). V was clipped by 3 bases and J by 10 bases, with 23 bases between them. CDR3 DNA: TGTGCCAGCAGCTCCTCTCCCAGGACAGAAAGGGGGTCACCCCTCCACTTT. This translates into CASSSSPRTERGSPLHF.